These 27 T cell receptor beta chains share one sample of origin, sequenced in a study of molecular identifiers for immune sequencing clone quantification. Using its own MiXCR run on the PCR reads, TCRdb lists one record per CDR3 protein. This sample has about half a million distinct CDR3 sequences, with roughly 23% found just once. Sequenced: naive CD8+ T cells from blood, with Jurkat cell RNA spiked in. The subset: FACS-sorted CD8+CD4-CCR7+CD45RA+ naive T cells. The source is a human donor in good health. Some libraries in this study had Jurkat cell RNA spiked in.

With regard to this clonotype: A single base separates this from a much larger clone, so it may be a read error. This rearrangement joins TRBV20-1 to TRBJ2-7; D perhaps matches TRBD1 (5 bases). Germline-derived CDR1 and CDR2 are DFQATT and SNEGSKA (reference sequence). CDR3 length: 14 residues. The CDR3 here is CSAPGLDKAYEQHF. In DNA, the CDR3 is TGCAGTGCCCCAGGGTTAGACAAAGCCTACGAGCAGCACTTC.

Of note for this clonotype: Compared with germline, one end of the junction differs, possibly owing to a read error. This chain links TRBV4-3 with TRBJ2-1; the D gene is possibly TRBD1 (6 bases). The CDR3 runs 15 residues. Germline assignment: CDR1 LGHNA and CDR2 YSLEER. In DNA form, the CDR3 reads TGCGCCAGCGGCCAAGATTGGAGTGGCAGGGGTGAGCAGTTCTTC. It yields the protein CASGQDWSGRGEQFF.

This clonotype was seen ten or more times. The genes are TRBV14 and TRBJ2-5, with D unclear. The CDR3 runs to 13 residues. Germline V lookup: CDR1 SGHDN, CDR2 FVKESK. V lost 6 bases, J lost 5 bases, and 13 bases lay in between. The CDR3 DNA follows: TGTGCCAGCAGTTCTTGGGTTCAGGAGACCCAGTACTTC. The encoded protein is CASSSWVQETQYF.

This clonotype was seen a handful of times. The chain has TRBV5-8 and TRBJ1-4; no firm D call. The V end lost 4 bases, the J end lost 4 bases, and 5 bases lay between the germline ends. Germline V gives CDR1 SGHTS, CDR2 YDEGEE. The CDR3 covers 12 residues. The CDR3 bases are TGTGCCAGCAGCGAGAATAATGAAAAACTGTTTTTT. Encoded protein: CASSENNEKLFF.

This clonotype has just a few counts. This chain connects TRBV12-3 or TRBV12-4 to TRBJ2-7, with D uncertain. V lost 4 bases to trimming and J lost 0 bases, with 4 bases between them. This CDR3 contains 12 residues. CDR3 loop: CASSWFSYEQYF. CDR3 bases: TGTGCCAGCAGTTGGTTCTCCTACGAGCAGTACTTC.

This clonotype came up many times. The rearrangement joins TRBV7-9 to TRBJ1-1; 11 nucleotides match TRBD1. Losses at the gene ends were 11 bases for V and 7 bases for J; bases not matched to a gene: 6. The length of the CDR3 is 12 residues. Germline V gene data show CDR1 as SEHNR and CDR2 as FQNEAQ (reference sequence). The CDR3 loop reads CAHGQGADEAFF. CDR3 DNA sequence: TGTGCCCATGGACAGGGGGCGGATGAAGCTTTCTTT.

This clonotype was detected a few times. The V gene is TRBV3-1, the J gene TRBJ2-6; D perhaps matches TRBD1 (6 bases). CDR3 length equals 19 residues. Between the trimmed V and J ends, which lost 0 bases and 0 bases, there was a span of 15 bases. Germline CDR1 is LGHDT and CDR2 is YNNKEL (reference sequence). CDR3 protein: CASSQELDSYISGANVLTF. In nucleotides, the CDR3 is TGTGCCAGCAGCCAAGAATTGGACAGTTACATCTCTGGGGCCAACGTCCTGACTTTC.

This chain uses TRBV2 with TRBJ2-7, with 12 nucleotides matching TRBD2. The CDR3 has 16 residues. J was trimmed by 2 bases and V by 7 bases; bases with no gene match: 9. Per the germline V gene, CDR1 is SNHLY and CDR2 is FYNNEI. The CDR3 nucleotides read TGTGCCAGCACCGAAGGACTAGCGGGAAGAACCTACGAGCAGTACTTC. Amino acid sequence: CASTEGLAGRTYEQYF. Based on the CDR3 plus reference TRBV2 and TRBJ2-7, the full variable domain is EPEVTQTPSHQVTQMGQEVILRCVPISNHLYFYWYRQILGQKVEFLVSFYNNEISEKSEIFDDQFSVERPDGSNFTLKIRSTKLEDSAMYFCASTEGLAGRTYEQYFGPGTRLTVT.

This clonotype was counted at least ten times. The chain carries TRBV6-2 or TRBV6-3 and TRBJ1-1; 7 bases are a match to TRBD1. Germline assignment: CDR1 MNHEY and CDR2 SVGEGT. J was trimmed by 3 bases and V by 4 bases; bases with no gene match: 8. The length of the CDR3 is 15 residues. CDR3 sequence reads: CASSSLRQGDTEAFF. As DNA, the CDR3 is TGTGCCAGCAGTTCTCTTCGACAGGGCGACACTGAAGCTTTCTTT.

Remarks on this clonotype: This could be a read error, since a much larger clone is one nucleotide away. The chain uses TRBV30 and TRBJ2-7; D perhaps matches TRBD2 (6 bases). Germline loops: CDR1 GTSNPN, CDR2 SVGIG (reference sequence). V lost 1 base and J 6 bases, leaving 16 bases between the germline ends. This CDR3 region has 14 residues. CDR3 sequence: CAWSALGGPCEQYF. The CDR3 DNA is TGTGCCTGGAGTGCGCTCGGGGGTCCTTGCGAGCAGTACTTC.

This clonotype has just a few counts. The gene calls are TRBV7-9 and TRBJ2-5; D is unresolved. The V and J ends lost 1 base and 4 bases respectively, with 7 bases between them. CDR1 SEHNR and CDR2 FQNEAQ come from the germline V gene (reference sequence). This CDR3 is 13 amino acids long. The CDR3 DNA is TGTGCCAGCAGCTTAGAAGCGCCAGAGACCCAGTACTTC. This gives the protein CASSLEAPETQYF.

This clonotype was seen repeatedly, ten times or more. V usage is TRBV2 and J usage is TRBJ2-7; 8 positions match TRBD2. V shed 0 bases, J shed 2 bases, and the junction held 6 bases outside the gene matches. The CDR3 loop spans 16 amino acids. The germline gives CDR1 SNHLY, CDR2 FYNNEI. The CDR3 DNA reads TGTGCCAGCAGTGAAGCGCCGGTAGCGGGGACCTACGAGCAGTACTTC. Protein: CASSEAPVAGTYEQYF.

Many counts were recorded for this clonotype. This chain uses TRBV6-2 or TRBV6-3 with TRBJ2-5; perhaps TRBD1 as D (5 bases). Germline CDR1 MNHEY, CDR2 SVGEGT. The CDR3 contains 13 residues. V lost 2 bases and J 8 bases, leaving 12 bases between the germline ends. The CDR3 region is CASSYPGPDTQYF. The CDR3 DNA reads as TGTGCCAGCAGTTACCCAGGGCCTGACACCCAGTACTTC.

This clonotype was observed a handful of times. This chain connects TRBV5-6 to TRBJ2-3; 8 bases line up with TRBD2. The V gene's germline CDR1 is SGHDT and CDR2 YYEEEE. This CDR3 region has 15 residues. With V trimmed by 2 bases and J by 8 bases, 10 bases remained unmatched. Here the CDR3 reads CASSLSSGRRGTQYF. Here the CDR3 DNA reads TGTGCCAGCAGCTTATCTAGCGGGCGTAGGGGTACGCAGTATTTT.

Comment on this clonotype: Compared with germline, one end of the junction differs, possibly owing to a read error. This chain links TRBV18 with TRBJ2-3; 12 bases match TRBD2. The CDR3 loop spans 16 amino acids. Germline loops: CDR1 KGHSH, CDR2 LQKENI. The CDR3 bases are TGTGCCAGCTCACTCCCGACTAGCGGGGGCACTGATACGCAGTATTTT. Translation: CASSLPTSGGTDTQYF. The full variable domain, its missing parts supplied by reference TRBV18 and TRBJ2-3, is NAGVMQNPRHLVRRRGQEARLRCSPMKGHSHVYWYRQLPEEGLKFMVYLQKENIIDESGMPKERFSAEFPKEGPSILRIQQVVRGDSAAYFCASSLPTSGGTDTQYFGPGTRLTVL.

This clonotype was detected ten times or more. The junction does not match germline at one end; this may be a read error. The chain couples TRBV7-8 to TRBJ2-3; D is perhaps TRBD2 (6 bases). The CDR3 length is 14 residues. Germline CDR1 SGHVS, CDR2 FQNEAQ. Here the CDR3 reads CASSPGLLKDTQYF. CDR3 DNA sequence: TGTGCCAGCAGCCCCGGACTACTGAAAGATACGCAGTATTTC.

This clonotype was seen many times. J is TRBJ2-3 and V is TRBV7-9; no firm D call. Germline lookup yields CDR1 SEHNR and CDR2 FQNEAQ (reference sequence). CDR3 length: 16 amino acids. V lost 11 bases, J lost 3 bases, and 24 bases lay in between. The CDR3 sequence: CALAMALILGTDTQYF. The CDR3 DNA sequence: TGTGCCCTCGCGATGGCCCTCATTCTGGGGACAGATACGCAGTATTTT.

Of note for this clonotype: A read error may produce the germline difference seen at one junction end. This chain links TRBV4-3 with TRBJ2-3; 7 bases line up with TRBD2. This CDR3 contains 18 residues. Per the germline V gene, CDR1 is LGHNA and CDR2 is YSLEER. This CDR3 is CASGQRGVGGINTDTQYF. DNA of the CDR3: TGCGCCAGCGGCCAAAGGGGTGTCGGGGGGATTAACACAGATACGCAGTATTTT.

The rearrangement joins TRBV20-1 to TRBJ1-3; D is undetermined. The CDR3 has 16 residues. V was pared by 0 bases and J by 3 bases, with 15 bases between. Germline CDR1 DFQATT, CDR2 SNEGSKA (reference sequence). CDR3 region: CSARDHGEGNGNTIYF. CDR3 DNA: TGCAGTGCTAGAGATCACGGGGAAGGGAATGGAAACACCATATATTTT.

This clonotype was recorded at least ten times. The rearrangement joins TRBV6-6 to TRBJ2-5; D is undetermined. CDR3 length equals 13 residues. Germline V gene data show CDR1 as MNHNY and CDR2 as SVGAGI (reference sequence). Trimming cost V 6 bases and J 5 bases, with 13 bases left between them. CDR3 in DNA: TGTGCCAGCAGCCCTTTCGCGGCGGAGACCCAGTACTTC. It specifies CASSPFAAETQYF.

Points on this clonotype: One base away lies a much larger clone, so this may be a sequencing read error. The gene calls are TRBV19 and TRBJ2-2; D ambiguous. The CDR3 extends over 11 amino acids. Germline V gene sequence: CDR1 LNHDA, CDR2 SQIVND (reference sequence). The ends were cut back, 7 bases at V and 9 bases at J, with 9 bases in the middle. The CDR3 DNA reads as TGTGCCAGTACTTTGGCCAGGGAGCTGTTTTTT. It yields the protein CASTLARELFF.

This clonotype has just a few counts. As DNA, the CDR3 is TGTGCCAGCAGCTCCCTCTCGGGCGGGGGGGCAGATACGCAGTATTTT. It codes for CASSSLSGGGADTQYF. The V call is TRBV13, the J call TRBJ2-3; 9 nucleotides match TRBD2. V was clipped by 4 bases and J by 4 bases; unmatched bases: 9. This CDR3 has 16 residues. Per the germline V gene, CDR1 is PRHDT and CDR2 is FYEKMQ (reference sequence).

The rearrangement links TRBV12-5 to TRBJ2-1, with a weak D call TRBD2 (7 bases). The length of the CDR3 is 13 residues. Germline V gene sequence: CDR1 LGHNT, CDR2 FRNRAP. The ends were cut back, 6 bases at V and 6 bases at J, with 12 bases in the middle. The CDR3 here is CASGNREGNEQFF. The CDR3 DNA follows: TGTGCTAGTGGCAACAGGGAGGGCAATGAGCAGTTCTTC.

This chain joins TRBV12-3 or TRBV12-4 and TRBJ2-5, with D hard to call. This CDR3 is built from 14 residues. Trimming left V 6 bases short and J 2 bases short, with 13 bases between. The CDR3 loop reads CASSFRRPQETQYF. DNA of the CDR3: TGTGCCAGCAGCTTCCGGCGGCCACAAGAGACCCAGTACTTC.

This clonotype was recorded a few times. The chain uses TRBV27 and TRBJ1-6, with D hard to call. The CDR3 consists of 13 residues. The V and J ends lost 2 bases and 10 bases respectively, with 9 bases between them. The germline V gene encodes CDR1 MNHEY and CDR2 SMNVEV (reference sequence). DNA for the CDR3: TGTGCCAGCAGTTTACTGGGAGCCTCACCCCTCCACTTT. As protein: CASSLLGASPLHF.

This rearrangement joins TRBV7-2 to TRBJ2-1; the D call may be TRBD1 or TRBD2 (5 bases each). V shed 5 bases and J shed 3 bases, with 17 bases lying between them. This CDR3 spans 16 amino acids. CDR1 is SGHTA and CDR2 is FQGNSA in the germline V gene. The CDR3 coding sequence is TGTGCCAGCAGCCGTAGGGGTGGACTCAGCTACAATGAGCAGTTCTTC. Encoded protein: CASSRRGGLSYNEQFF. Full variable domain (rest looked up from reference TRBV7-2 and TRBJ2-1): GAGVSQSPSNKVTEKGKDVELRCDPISGHTALYWYRQSLGQGLEFLIYFQGNSAPDKSGLPSDRFSAERTGGSVSTLTIQRTQQEDSAVYLCASSRRGGLSYNEQFFGPGTRLTVL.

This clonotype has a count of ten or more. This chain links TRBV7-9 with TRBJ1-1; D remains unclear. The CDR3 consists of 13 residues. Germline CDR1 and CDR2: SEHNR and FQNEAQ (reference sequence). The ends were cut back, 6 bases at V and 5 bases at J, with 13 bases in the middle. The CDR3 nucleotides are TGTGCCAGCAGTCCGGACCCGGGGACTGAAGCTTTCTTT. The encoded protein is CASSPDPGTEAFF.